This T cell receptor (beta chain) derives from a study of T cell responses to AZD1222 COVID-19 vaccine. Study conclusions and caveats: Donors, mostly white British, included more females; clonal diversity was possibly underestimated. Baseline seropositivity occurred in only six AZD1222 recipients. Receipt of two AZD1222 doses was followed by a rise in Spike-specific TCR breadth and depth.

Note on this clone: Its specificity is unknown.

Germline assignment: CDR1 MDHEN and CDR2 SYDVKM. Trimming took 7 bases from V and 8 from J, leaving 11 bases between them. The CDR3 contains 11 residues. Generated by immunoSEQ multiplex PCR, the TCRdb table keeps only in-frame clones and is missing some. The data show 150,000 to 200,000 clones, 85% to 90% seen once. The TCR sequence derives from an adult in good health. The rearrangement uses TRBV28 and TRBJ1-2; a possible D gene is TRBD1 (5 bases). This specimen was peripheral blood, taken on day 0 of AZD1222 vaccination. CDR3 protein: CASKSGSGYTF. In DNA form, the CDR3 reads TGTGCCAGCAAATCAGGGTCCGGCTACACCTTC.